This TCR beta chain was documented in a study of PD-1 blockade in classical Hodgkin lymphoma. For the study at large: Each patient was given nivolumab 3 mg/kg through a vein every 2 weeks.

In the case of this clone: Its antigen remains unidentified.

Repertoires were generated with immunoSEQ multiplex PCR, while TCRdb's copy carries only in-frame clones and drops some. The profile shows 75,000 to 100,000 clones, 81% of them singletons. Study outcomes and limitations: At baseline, newly diagnosed patients reportedly showed less TCR diversity than healthy donors.

Every patient relapsed after autologous stem cell transplantation, and brentuximab vedotin exposure varied. Complete response, partial response or progressive disease constituted the best responses recorded. This receptor was obtained from a human donor with classical Hodgkin lymphoma. The sample here was peripheral blood mononuclear cells (PBMCs), taken before the second cycle of nivolumab.

As DNA, the CDR3 is TGTGCCAGCAGCTTAGTTTCGGGGGTACTCTACGAGCAGTACTTC. Protein: CASSLVSGVLYEQYF. The chain employs TRBV11-2 and TRBJ2-7; weak D call: TRBD2 (6 bases). Trimming removed 1 base from V and 3 bases from J, with 13 bases in between. From germline, CDR1 is SGHAT and CDR2 FQNNGV. This CDR3 has 15 residues.